This paragraph reports one T cell receptor (beta chain). Other DNA variants within this sample encode the same CDR3. The record originates from a study of blood T cell repertoires in COVID-19. CDR3 length equals 14 residues. Germline CDR1 and CDR2: SGDLS and YYNGEE. Trimming pared 2 bases from V and 6 bases from J, leaving 13 bases between. Methods used by the authors: Scientists estimated how many nucleated cells there were by amplifying reference gene primers. Libraries were prepared by immunoSEQ multiplex PCR; TCRdb keeps only in-frame clonotypes and omits some of them. Clonal size and the V and J genes are those of that table, whereas D and trimming came from the DNA. The table includes 200,000 to 250,000 clones, approximately 91% detected once.

Sequencing was carried out using peripheral blood. The sequence was collected from a man aged 55 to 69 who had recovered from COVID-19. J is TRBJ2-3 and V is TRBV9; a weak D match, TRBD2 (6 bases). CDR3 loop: CASSVGGSRDTQYF. CDR3 DNA: TGTGCCAGCAGCGTTGGGGGGTCAAGGGATACGCAGTATTTT.